The clone carrying this T cell receptor beta chain was detected a few times. Its target is not known. A J-beta primer mix and a sample-barcoded 5' primer were used in a second PCR of about 7 to 12 cycles. Each cDNA molecule, via a template-switch adaptor with 12 random nucleotides, was tagged. TCRdb analysed the 5' RACE reads with MiXCR anew, one entry per CDR3 protein. The repertoire holds some 1.6 million distinct CDR3 sequences, with roughly 30% as singletons. This specimen belongs to a study of blood T cells in healthy people across ages. The CDR3 has 14 residues. The ends lost 4 bases at V and 5 bases at J; junction bases unmatched: 8. Germline lookup yields CDR1 SGHRS and CDR2 YFSETQ. Every sample gave at least 6 micrograms of total RNA when it was extracted. Study results and caveats: Naive T cell percentage and TCR beta diversity correlated strongly. Long-lived and aged donors differed, with more naive CD4+ cells and higher diversity in the long-lived.

Sequencing was performed on blood. The TCR sequence derives from a woman aged 30 to 39 in good health. The chain has TRBV5-1 and TRBJ2-5, with TRBD1 identical over 7 bases. The CDR3 bases are TGCGCCAGCAGCCTGGGACAGCCTGGGGAGACCCAGTACTTC. Translation: CASSLGQPGETQYF. The whole variable domain, filled in from reference TRBV5-1 and TRBJ2-5, reads KAGVTQTPRYLIKTRGQQVTLSCSPISGHRSVSWYQQTPGQGLQFLFEYFSETQRNKGNFPGRFSGRQFSNSRSEMNVSTLELGDSALYLCASSLGQPGETQYFGPGTRLLVL.